This TCR beta chain was sequenced during a study of shared clonotypes between healthy human individuals. Whole-study context: The people who gave samples were two women and a few men aged 18 to 49. Overall study results and limits: Few donors restricted represented genetic and exposure-history diversity.

This table comes from immunoSEQ multiplex PCR, and its TCRdb copy is limited to in-frame clones, with some not included. Of hundreds of thousands of clones listed, approximately 74% were seen once; the top ten hold over 1.5%. The germline CDR1 and CDR2 sequences are SQVTM and ANQGSEA. The CDR3 extends over 18 amino acids. Germline trimming cut 6 bases from V and 4 bases from J; bases unmatched to any gene: 18. Points on this clone: Its antigen remains unknown.

Material: memory CD4+ T cells sorted from blood. The subset here: CD45RA-negative fraction. The sequence derives from a woman aged 25 to 39 in good health. The chain uses TRBV29-1 and TRBJ2-1; 10 nucleotides agree with TRBD2. The CDR3 region has the DNA TGCAGCGTACCGACTAGCGGGCATACATTCTTGGGTTACAATGAGCAGTTCTTC. This encodes CSVPTSGHTFLGYNEQFF.